This T cell receptor beta chain derives from a study of human T cells and chemical hapten exposure. This clonotype was seen ten or more times. The antigen is unknown. Time point given: pre-sensitization, week 0. Treatment specified: therapeutic diphenylcyclopropenone sensitization with weekly scalp DPC. People who gave samples had alopecia, were 18 to 70 years old, and were suitable for DPC. MiXCR was run by TCRdb on the RACE reads, yielding one entry per CDR3 protein. The sample has tens of thousands of distinct CDR3 sequences; around 6.6% are singletons. Whole-study results and caveats: There was alopecia in the donors, so their immune response may differ from that of healthy people.

The V gene lost 3 bases and the J gene lost 0 bases, with 12 bases spanning the gap. The length of the CDR3 is 15 residues. The sequencing here drew on whole blood, taken in connection with sensitization to the hapten diphenylcyclopropenone (DPC). This chain joins TRBV12-3 or TRBV12-4 and TRBJ2-7; possibly TRBD1 for D (6 bases). The source is a woman in her 30s with alopecia areata. Some clones in this sample may be carry-over from other donors' samples. The CDR3, as DNA: TGTGCCAGCAGTTTGGGGTCGGACAGCTCCTACGAGCAGTACTTC. Translated: CASSLGSDSSYEQYF.